Presented here are 24 T cell receptor beta chains from one specimen sequenced in a study of blood T cell repertoires in COVID-19. Assay: immunoSEQ multiplex PCR; the TCRdb copy retains only in-frame clones and omits some. Here the sample spans approximately 110,000 clones, around nine tenths being singletons. Sequenced material: peripheral blood. These receptors came from a man aged 40-49 years with acute or convalescent COVID-19.

The J gene is TRBJ1-3, the V gene TRBV4-2; D gene unclear. V gave up 0 bases and J gave up 2 bases, with 8 bases separating them. This CDR3 region has 15 residues. Germline CDR1 LGHNA, CDR2 YNFKEQ. CDR3 amino acids: CASSQDRQAGNTIYF. DNA for the CDR3: TGTGCCAGCAGCCAAGATAGGCAGGCTGGAAACACCATATATTTT.

This chain links TRBV5-4 with TRBJ2-1; the D is unclear. Trimming cost V 2 bases and J 12 bases, with 21 bases left between them. The CDR3 contains 15 residues. Germline loops: CDR1 SGHNT, CDR2 YYREEE (reference sequence). The CDR3 spells CASSFSVSASLGQFF. The CDR3 DNA reads TGTGCCAGCAGCTTCAGTGTCAGCGCCTCCCTTGGGCAGTTCTTC.

J is TRBJ2-3 and V is TRBV30; D gene ambiguous. The CDR3 has 14 residues. Trimming cost V 5 bases and J 2 bases, with 14 bases left between them. The V gene's germline CDR1 is GTSNPN and CDR2 SVGIG (reference sequence). The CDR3 sequence is CAWAKRSLTDTQYF. CDR3 coding DNA: TGTGCCTGGGCGAAGAGGAGTCTCACAGATACGCAGTATTTT.

J is TRBJ1-2 and V is TRBV6-5, with 7 positions matching TRBD1. Germline V gives CDR1 MNHEY, CDR2 SVGAGI. The CDR3 runs 11 residues. The J segment lost 6 bases and the V segment lost 8 bases, leaving 3 bases of the junction unmatched. DNA of the CDR3: TGTGCCAGCCTGACAGGGAATGGCTACACCTTC. Translated: CASLTGNGYTF.

The V gene is TRBV7-2, the J gene TRBJ1-1, with D perhaps matching TRBD1 (6 bases). From germline, CDR1 is SGHTA and CDR2 FQGNSA. Trimming removed 5 bases at V and 5 bases at J, with 18 bases between. The length of the CDR3 is 15 residues. DNA for the CDR3: TGTGCCAGCAGCCATCTACAGGGTTTTCGGACTGAAGCTTTCTTT. It is translated as CASSHLQGFRTEAFF.

This chain joins TRBV3-1 (or the pseudogene TRBV3-2) and TRBJ1-4, with D possibly TRBD1 on 6 matching bases. V lost 6 bases to trimming and J lost 3 bases, with 17 bases between them. In germline, CDR1 is LGHDT, CDR2 YNNKEL (reference sequence). This CDR3 region has 16 residues. As DNA, the CDR3 is TGTGCCAGCAGACCTATAGACAGGCCAGCTAATGAAAAACTGTTTTTT. It translates to CASRPIDRPANEKLFF.

The chain recombines TRBV4-2 with TRBJ2-7; 10 nucleotides align to TRBD2. The V gene end was trimmed by 2 bases and the J gene end by 4 bases; junction bases not matched to a gene: 5. CDR1 is LGHNA and CDR2 is YNFKEQ in the germline V gene. The CDR3 is 15 residues long. CDR3 region: CASSQSSGGSYEQYF. The CDR3 nucleotides are TGTGCCAGCAGCCAATCTAGCGGGGGCTCATACGAGCAGTACTTC.

A single count supports this clone. The chain links TRBV19 to TRBJ1-2, with a weak D call TRBD1 (5 bases). Germline lookup yields CDR1 LNHDA and CDR2 SQIVND (reference sequence). V gave up 8 bases and J gave up 3 bases, with 10 bases separating them. The CDR3 runs to 12 residues. CDR3 sequence: CASQTEHYGYTF. The CDR3 bases are TGTGCCAGTCAGACAGAGCACTATGGCTACACCTTC.

The V and J genes are TRBV5-1 and TRBJ2-2, with 9 bases identical to TRBD1. The germline V gene has CDR1 SGHRS and CDR2 YFSETQ. The CDR3 extends over 15 amino acids. The V and J ends lost 4 bases and 6 bases, in that order; junction bases with no gene match: 7. This CDR3 reads CASSTGTGRSGELFF. CDR3 nucleotides: TGCGCCAGCAGCACCGGGACAGGGAGGTCCGGGGAGCTGTTTTTT.

The table lists this clone with a few counts. The CDR3 DNA sequence: TGCGCCAGCAGTTCAGGACAACTTACATATAGCAATCAGCCCCAGCATTTT. It codes for CASSSGQLTYSNQPQHF. This chain connects TRBV10-2 to TRBJ1-5, with D possibly TRBD1 on 5 matching bases. Germline assignment: CDR1 WSHSY and CDR2 SAAADI. The CDR3 is 17 residues long. Trimming removed 5 bases from V and 0 bases from J, with 17 bases in between.

This clone was detected a few times. The rearrangement joins TRBV6-1 to TRBJ2-1, with unresolved D. This CDR3 is 14 amino acids long. CDR1 is MNHNS and CDR2 is SASEGT in the germline V gene. V dropped 3 bases and J dropped 9 bases, with 15 bases sitting between them. CDR3 loop: CASSDSLDLGEQFF. The CDR3 nucleotides are TGTGCCAGCAGTGATAGCTTGGATTTGGGTGAGCAGTTCTTC.

This clone has just a few counts. The chain recombines TRBV7-2 with TRBJ2-3; perhaps TRBD2 as D (6 bases). The CDR3 spans 14 residues. Germline lookup yields CDR1 SGHTA and CDR2 FQGNSA. Trimming removed 5 bases at V and 4 bases at J, with 13 bases between. CDR3 DNA: TGTGCCAGCAGCCCCGAACTAGCTTCAGATACGCAGTATTTT. Encoded protein: CASSPELASDTQYF.

The chain combines TRBV6-5 with TRBJ2-1; TRBD2 aligns across 7 bases. V trimming: 3 bases; J trimming: 8 bases; junction bases outside the gene matches: 7. In germline, CDR1 is MNHEY, CDR2 SVGAGI. This CDR3 contains 14 residues. For the CDR3, the DNA is TGTGCCAGCAGTTATAGCGGGCAGGTGCATGAGCAGTTCTTC. Amino acids: CASSYSGQVHEQFF.

The gene calls are TRBV3-1 (or the pseudogene TRBV3-2) and TRBJ2-1; TRBD1 matches 10 bases. V gave up 4 bases and J gave up 1 base; unmatched junction bases: 1. The CDR3 contains 15 residues. Germline CDR1 LGHDT, CDR2 YNNKEL (reference sequence). The CDR3 region has the DNA TGTGCCAGCAGCCGGGACAGGGGTTCCTACAATGAGCAGTTCTTC. Encoded protein: CASSRDRGSYNEQFF.

The CDR3: CASSASRDRGVGELFF. The CDR3 DNA follows: TGTGCCAGCAGCGCGTCCCGGGACAGGGGGGTCGGGGAGCTGTTTTTT. The gene calls are TRBV7-6 and TRBJ2-2; 11 bases fit TRBD1. CDR1 is SGHVS, CDR2 FNYEAQ, per germline. The CDR3 runs to 16 residues. With 5 bases clipped from V and 7 bases from J, the junction kept 9 bases outside the gene matches.

Only a few counts were recorded for this clone. Different DNA sequences within this sample yield the same CDR3. The chain uses TRBV19 and TRBJ2-1, with D perhaps matching TRBD1 (6 bases). The V gene lost 4 bases and the J gene lost 4 bases, with 11 bases spanning the gap. The CDR3 has 14 amino acids. Germline V lookup: CDR1 LNHDA, CDR2 SQIVND (reference sequence). The chain's CDR3 is CASSRQGTYNEQFF. The CDR3 DNA follows: TGTGCCAGTAGTAGGCAGGGGACATACAATGAGCAGTTCTTC.

The chain combines TRBV5-1 with TRBJ2-3, with TRBD1 as a possible D gene (6 bases). This CDR3 contains 14 residues. The germline CDR1 and CDR2 sequences are SGHRS and YFSETQ. Trimming shortened V by 5 bases and J by 2 bases, and 12 bases separated the two germline ends. The DNA for the CDR3 is TGCGCCAGCAGTTATAGACAGGTCACAGATACGCAGTATTTT. It codes for CASSYRQVTDTQYF.

V is TRBV5-1 and J is TRBJ2-7; 9 nucleotides line up with TRBD1. The CDR3 contains 15 residues. Germline trimming cut 6 bases from V and 0 bases from J; bases unmatched to any gene: 7. Germline lookup yields CDR1 SGHRS and CDR2 YFSETQ. The CDR3 sequence: CASTLGTGTSYEQYF. The CDR3 DNA reads as TGCGCCAGCACGTTAGGGACAGGGACCTCCTACGAGCAGTACTTC. The whole variable domain, remainder taken from reference TRBV5-1 and TRBJ2-7, is KAGVTQTPRYLIKTRGQQVTLSCSPISGHRSVSWYQQTPGQGLQFLFEYFSETQRNKGNFPGRFSGRQFSNSRSEMNVSTLELGDSALYLCASTLGTGTSYEQYFGPGTRLTVT.

This clone was observed once. The rearrangement joins TRBV24-1 to TRBJ2-1, with 8 nucleotides matching TRBD2. Losses at the gene ends were 7 bases for V and 5 bases for J; bases not matched to a gene: 3. The CDR3 has 13 amino acids. Germline assignment: CDR1 KGHDR and CDR2 SFDVKD. The CDR3 DNA reads as TGTGCCACCAGGGGGACTAGAAACAATGAGCAGTTCTTC. Its translation: CATRGTRNNEQFF.

The chain is built from TRBV7-2 and TRBJ2-2; D may be TRBD2 (7 bases). Germline CDR1 reads SGHTA; CDR2 reads FQGNSA. This CDR3 is built from 15 residues. The V end lost 6 bases, the J end lost 4 bases, and 15 bases lay between the germline ends. The CDR3 reads CASRRGGGGTGELFF. CDR3 sequence (DNA): TGTGCCAGCAGGCGCGGAGGGGGGGGCACCGGGGAGCTGTTTTTT.

The count of this clone is one. The chain couples TRBV2 to TRBJ2-3; 12 positions match TRBD2. This CDR3 spans 16 amino acids. The V gene's germline CDR1 is SNHLY and CDR2 FYNNEI. The J segment lost 2 bases and the V segment lost 6 bases, leaving 6 bases of the junction unmatched. The CDR3 sequence is CASRTGTSGSTDTQYF. DNA for the CDR3: TGTGCCAGCAGAACCGGGACTAGCGGGTCCACAGATACGCAGTATTTT.

The chain links TRBV2 to TRBJ1-1; maybe TRBD1 (6 bases). CDR3 length equals 14 residues. Trimming took off 3 bases at V and 4 bases at J, with 12 bases between the two ends. The germline gives CDR1 SNHLY, CDR2 FYNNEI. The CDR3 coding sequence is TGTGCCAGCAGTGACATGGGGGCGCGCACTGAAGCTTTCTTT. Translating it yields CASSDMGARTEAFF.

This clone was picked up one time. V is TRBV7-9 and J is TRBJ2-7; D is possibly TRBD2 (6 bases). Germline V lookup: CDR1 SEHNR, CDR2 FQNEAQ (reference sequence). The CDR3 spans 15 residues. Trimming took off 5 bases at V and 3 bases at J, with 17 bases between the two ends. The CDR3 bases are TGTGCCAGCAGCGGCTGGGGGGAGCAGAACTACGAGCAGTACTTC. Translated: CASSGWGEQNYEQYF. Full variable domain (rest looked up from reference TRBV7-9 and TRBJ2-7): DTGVSQNPRHKITKRGQNVTFRCDPISEHNRLYWYRQTLGQGPEFLTYFQNEAQLEKSRLLSDRFSAERPKGSFSTLEIQRTEQGDSAMYLCASSGWGEQNYEQYFGPGTRLTVT.

The V and J genes are TRBV6-5 and TRBJ1-1, with 7 bases lining up with TRBD1. The V gene end was trimmed by 7 bases and the J gene end by 4 bases; junction bases not matched to a gene: 9. The CDR3 runs 14 residues. The germline gives CDR1 MNHEY, CDR2 SVGAGI. The CDR3 DNA is TGTGCCAGCATACTAACCCAGGGGGGCACTGAAGCTTTCTTT. It is translated as CASILTQGGTEAFF.